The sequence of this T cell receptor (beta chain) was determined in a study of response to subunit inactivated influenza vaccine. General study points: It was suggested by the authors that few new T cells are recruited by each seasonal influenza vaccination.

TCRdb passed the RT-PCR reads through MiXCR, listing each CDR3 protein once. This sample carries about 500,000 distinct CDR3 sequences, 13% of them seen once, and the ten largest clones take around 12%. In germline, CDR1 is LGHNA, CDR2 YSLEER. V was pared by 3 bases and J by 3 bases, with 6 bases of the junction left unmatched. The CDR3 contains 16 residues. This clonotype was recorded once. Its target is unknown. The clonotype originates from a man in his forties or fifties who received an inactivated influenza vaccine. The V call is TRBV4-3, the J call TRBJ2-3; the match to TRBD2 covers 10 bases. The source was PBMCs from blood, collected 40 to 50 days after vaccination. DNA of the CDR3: TGCGCCAGCAGCCATCTAGCGGGAGTCAGTACAGATACGCAGTATTTT. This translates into CASSHLAGVSTDTQYF.